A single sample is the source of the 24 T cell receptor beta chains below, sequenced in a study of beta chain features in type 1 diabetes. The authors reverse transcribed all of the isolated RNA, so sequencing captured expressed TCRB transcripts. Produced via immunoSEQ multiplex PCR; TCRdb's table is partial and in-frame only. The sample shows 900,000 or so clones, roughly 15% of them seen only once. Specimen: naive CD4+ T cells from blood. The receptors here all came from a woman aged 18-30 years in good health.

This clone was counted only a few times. Here the CDR3 DNA reads TGTGCCAGCAGTTCGGACATCCCCAGAAACACCATATATTTT. The encoded protein is CASSSDIPRNTIYF. The rearrangement uses TRBV28 and TRBJ1-3; TRBD1 might be the D (5 bases). Trimming pared 4 bases from V and 5 bases from J, leaving 12 bases between. The CDR3 length is 14 residues. In germline, CDR1 is MDHEN, CDR2 SYDVKM.

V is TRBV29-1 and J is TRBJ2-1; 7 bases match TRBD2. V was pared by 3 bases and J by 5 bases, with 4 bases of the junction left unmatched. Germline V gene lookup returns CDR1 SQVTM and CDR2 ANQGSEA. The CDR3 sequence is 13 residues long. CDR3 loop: CSVDDGTNNEQFF. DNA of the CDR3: TGCAGCGTTGATGACGGGACTAACAATGAGCAGTTCTTC.

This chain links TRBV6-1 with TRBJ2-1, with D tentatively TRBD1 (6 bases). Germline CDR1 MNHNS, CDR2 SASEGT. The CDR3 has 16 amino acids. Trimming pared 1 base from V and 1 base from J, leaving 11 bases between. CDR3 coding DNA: TGTGCCAGCAGTGAAGTGCCGGGACATTCCTACAATGAGCAGTTCTTC. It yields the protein CASSEVPGHSYNEQFF.

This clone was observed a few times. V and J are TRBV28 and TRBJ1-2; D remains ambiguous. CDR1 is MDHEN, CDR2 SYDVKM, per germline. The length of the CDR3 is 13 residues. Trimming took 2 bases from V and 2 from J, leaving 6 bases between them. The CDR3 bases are TGTGCCAGCAGTTTACCAGAGAACTATGGCTACACCTTC. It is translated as CASSLPENYGYTF.

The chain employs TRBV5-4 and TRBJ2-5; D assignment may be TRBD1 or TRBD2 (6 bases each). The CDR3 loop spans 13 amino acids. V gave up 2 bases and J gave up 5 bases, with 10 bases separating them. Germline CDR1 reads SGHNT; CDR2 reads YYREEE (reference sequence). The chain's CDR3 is CASSFRGGETQYF. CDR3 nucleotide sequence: TGTGCCAGCAGCTTCAGAGGGGGGGAGACCCAGTACTTC.

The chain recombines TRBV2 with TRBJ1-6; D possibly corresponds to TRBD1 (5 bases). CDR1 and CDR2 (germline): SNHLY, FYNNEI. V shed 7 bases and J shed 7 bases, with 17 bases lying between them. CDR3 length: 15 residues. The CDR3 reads CASKVDQGDNSPLHF. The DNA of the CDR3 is TGTGCCAGCAAGGTGGACCAGGGAGACAATTCACCCCTCCACTTT.

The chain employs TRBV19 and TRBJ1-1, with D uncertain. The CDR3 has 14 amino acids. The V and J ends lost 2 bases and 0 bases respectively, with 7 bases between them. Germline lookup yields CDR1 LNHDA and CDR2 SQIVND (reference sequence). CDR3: CASSIPNMNTEAFF. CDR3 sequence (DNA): TGTGCCAGTAGTATACCGAACATGAACACTGAAGCTTTCTTT.

The chain's CDR3 is CASSEQVRSDETQYF. CDR3 bases: TGTGCCAGCAGTGAACAGGTTCGGAGTGATGAGACCCAGTACTTC. The genes are TRBV6-1 and TRBJ2-5; unclear D gene. Deletions cut 2 bases from V and 5 bases from J, with 15 bases between. The CDR3 spans 15 residues. Germline V lookup: CDR1 MNHNS, CDR2 SASEGT.

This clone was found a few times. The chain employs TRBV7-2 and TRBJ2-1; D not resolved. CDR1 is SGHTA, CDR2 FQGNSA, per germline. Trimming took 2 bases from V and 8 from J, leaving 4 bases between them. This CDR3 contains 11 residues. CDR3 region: CASSLSHEQFF. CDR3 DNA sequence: TGTGCCAGCAGCTTAAGCCATGAGCAGTTCTTC.

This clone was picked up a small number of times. CDR3 nucleotides: TGTGCCAGCAGTGCCCCGGGACAGGGGGATAGAGGCTACACCTTC. Encoded protein: CASSAPGQGDRGYTF. This chain joins TRBV2 and TRBJ1-2, with 11 bases that match TRBD1. The J segment lost 8 bases and the V segment lost 4 bases, leaving 9 bases of the junction unmatched. The CDR3 runs to 15 residues. Germline assignment: CDR1 SNHLY and CDR2 FYNNEI.

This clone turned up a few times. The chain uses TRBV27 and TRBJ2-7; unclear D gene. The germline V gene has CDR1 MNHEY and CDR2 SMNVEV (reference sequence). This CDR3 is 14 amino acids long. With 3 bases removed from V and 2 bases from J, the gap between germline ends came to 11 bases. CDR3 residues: CASSFGGDTYEQYF. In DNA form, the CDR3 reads TGTGCCAGCAGTTTTGGCGGAGATACCTACGAGCAGTACTTC.

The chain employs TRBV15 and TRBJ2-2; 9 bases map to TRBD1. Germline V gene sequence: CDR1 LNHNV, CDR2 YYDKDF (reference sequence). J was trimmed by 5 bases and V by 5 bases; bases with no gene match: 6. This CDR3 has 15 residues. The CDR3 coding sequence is TGTGCCACCAGCCCCTGGGACAGGGAAACCGGGGAGCTGTTTTTT. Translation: CATSPWDRETGELFF. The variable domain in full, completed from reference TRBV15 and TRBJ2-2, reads DAMVIQNPRYQVTQFGKPVTLSCSQTLNHNVMYWYQQKSSQAPKLLFHYYDKDFNNEADTPDNFQSRRPNTSFCFLDIRSPGLGDTAMYLCATSPWDRETGELFFGEGSRLTVL.

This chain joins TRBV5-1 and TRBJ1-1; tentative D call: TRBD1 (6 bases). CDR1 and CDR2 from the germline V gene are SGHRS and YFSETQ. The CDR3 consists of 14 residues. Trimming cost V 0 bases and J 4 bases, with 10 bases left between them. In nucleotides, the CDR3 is TGCGCCAGCAGCTTGGCCGGGGGGCTCACTGAAGCTTTCTTT. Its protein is CASSLAGGLTEAFF.

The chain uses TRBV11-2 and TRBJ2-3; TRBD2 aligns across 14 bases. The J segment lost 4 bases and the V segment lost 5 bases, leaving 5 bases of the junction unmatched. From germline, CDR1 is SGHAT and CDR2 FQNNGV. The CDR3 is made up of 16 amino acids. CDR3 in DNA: TGTGCCAGCAGCCCGGGACTAGCGGGAGTTTCAGATACGCAGTATTTT. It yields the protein CASSPGLAGVSDTQYF.

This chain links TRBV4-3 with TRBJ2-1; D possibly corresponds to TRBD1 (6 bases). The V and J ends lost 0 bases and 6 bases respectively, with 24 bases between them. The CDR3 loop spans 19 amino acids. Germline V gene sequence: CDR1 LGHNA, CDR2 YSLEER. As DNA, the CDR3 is TGCGCCAGCAGCCAAGAGCTACGTGGGGGCCCTCGGGTTCTCAATGAGCAGTTCTTC. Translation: CASSQELRGGPRVLNEQFF.

The CDR3 protein is CASSLGRRGYNEQFF. The DNA of the CDR3 is TGTGCCAGCAGCTTAGGGCGCAGGGGGTACAATGAGCAGTTCTTC. The chain links TRBV7-2 to TRBJ2-1, with 7 bases identical to TRBD1. CDR1 is SGHTA and CDR2 is FQGNSA in the germline V gene. This CDR3 region has 15 residues. Trimming removed 1 base from V and 4 bases from J; junction bases left unmatched: 4. Full variable domain (remainder filled in from reference TRBV7-2 and TRBJ2-1): GAGVSQSPSNKVTEKGKDVELRCDPISGHTALYWYRQSLGQGLEFLIYFQGNSAPDKSGLPSDRFSAERTGGSVSTLTIQRTQQEDSAVYLCASSLGRRGYNEQFFGPGTRLTVL.

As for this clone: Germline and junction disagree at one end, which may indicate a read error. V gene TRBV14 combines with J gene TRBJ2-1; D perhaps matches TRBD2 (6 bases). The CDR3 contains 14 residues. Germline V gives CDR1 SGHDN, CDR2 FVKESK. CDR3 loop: CASSHRDSYNEQFF. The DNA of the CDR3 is TGTGCCAGCAGCCACCGGGACTCCTATAATGAGCAGTTCTTC.

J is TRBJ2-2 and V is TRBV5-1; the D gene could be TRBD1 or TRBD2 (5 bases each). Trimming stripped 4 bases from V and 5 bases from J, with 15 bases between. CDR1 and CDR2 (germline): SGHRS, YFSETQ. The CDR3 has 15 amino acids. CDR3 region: CASSTGTGRTGELFF. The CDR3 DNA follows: TGCGCCAGCAGCACCGGGACCGGTAGGACCGGGGAGCTGTTTTTT.

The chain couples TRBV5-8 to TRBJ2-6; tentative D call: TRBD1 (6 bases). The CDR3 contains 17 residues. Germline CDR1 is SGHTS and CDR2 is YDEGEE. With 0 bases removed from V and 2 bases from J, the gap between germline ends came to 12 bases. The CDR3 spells CASSLVTNRAGANVLTF. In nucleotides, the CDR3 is TGTGCCAGCAGCTTGGTAACGAACAGGGCTGGGGCCAACGTCCTGACTTTC.

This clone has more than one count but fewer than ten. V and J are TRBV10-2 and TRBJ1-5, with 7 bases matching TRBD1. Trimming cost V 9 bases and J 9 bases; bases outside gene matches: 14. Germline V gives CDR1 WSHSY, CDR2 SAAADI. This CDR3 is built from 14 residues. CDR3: CASAGLTGEPPQHF. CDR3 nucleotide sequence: TGCGCCAGTGCCGGGCTAACAGGGGAGCCGCCCCAGCATTTT.

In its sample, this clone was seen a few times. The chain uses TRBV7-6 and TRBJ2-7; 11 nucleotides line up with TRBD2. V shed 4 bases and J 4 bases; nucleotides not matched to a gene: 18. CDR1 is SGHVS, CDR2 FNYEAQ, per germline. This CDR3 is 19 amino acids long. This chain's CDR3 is CASSYTAGVAGGPSYEQYF. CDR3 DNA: TGTGCCAGCAGCTACACCGCCGGGGTAGCGGGAGGGCCTTCTTACGAGCAGTACTTC.

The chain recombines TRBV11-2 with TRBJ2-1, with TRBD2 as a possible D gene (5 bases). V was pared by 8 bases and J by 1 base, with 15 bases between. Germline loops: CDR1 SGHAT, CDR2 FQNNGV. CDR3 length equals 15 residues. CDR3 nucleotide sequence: TGTGCCAGCCGTCTCAACGGACTTTCCTACAATGAGCAGTTCTTC. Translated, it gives CASRLNGLSYNEQFF.

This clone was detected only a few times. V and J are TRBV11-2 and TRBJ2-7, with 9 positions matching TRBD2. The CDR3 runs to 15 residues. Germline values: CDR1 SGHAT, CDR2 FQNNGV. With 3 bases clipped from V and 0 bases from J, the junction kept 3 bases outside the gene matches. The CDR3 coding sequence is TGTGCCAGCAGCTTCAGCGGGAGGATCTCCTACGAGCAGTACTTC. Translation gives CASSFSGRISYEQYF.

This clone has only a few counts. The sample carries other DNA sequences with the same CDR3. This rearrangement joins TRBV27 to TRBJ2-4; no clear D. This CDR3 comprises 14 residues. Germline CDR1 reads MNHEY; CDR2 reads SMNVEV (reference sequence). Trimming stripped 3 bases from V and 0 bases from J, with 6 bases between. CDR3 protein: CASSLSGAKNIQYF. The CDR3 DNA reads TGTGCCAGCAGTTTGTCAGGAGCCAAAAACATTCAGTACTTC.